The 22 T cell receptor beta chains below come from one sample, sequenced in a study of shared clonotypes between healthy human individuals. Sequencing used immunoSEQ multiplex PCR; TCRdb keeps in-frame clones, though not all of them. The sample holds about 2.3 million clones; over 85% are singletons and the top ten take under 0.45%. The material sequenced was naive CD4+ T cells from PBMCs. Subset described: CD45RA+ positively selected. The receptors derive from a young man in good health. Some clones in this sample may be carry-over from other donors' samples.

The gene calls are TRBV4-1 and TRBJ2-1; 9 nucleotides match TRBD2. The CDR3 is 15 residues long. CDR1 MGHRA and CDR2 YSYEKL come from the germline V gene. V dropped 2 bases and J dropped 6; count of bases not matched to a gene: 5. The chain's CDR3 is CASSQTLAGANEQFF. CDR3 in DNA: TGCGCCAGCAGCCAAACGTTAGCGGGAGCCAATGAGCAGTTCTTC.

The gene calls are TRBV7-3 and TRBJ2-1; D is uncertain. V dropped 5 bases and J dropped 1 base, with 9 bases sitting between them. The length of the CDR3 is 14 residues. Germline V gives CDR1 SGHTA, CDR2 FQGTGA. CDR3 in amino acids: CASSARGSYNEQFF. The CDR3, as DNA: TGTGCCAGCAGCGCCCGCGGATCCTACAATGAGCAGTTCTTC.

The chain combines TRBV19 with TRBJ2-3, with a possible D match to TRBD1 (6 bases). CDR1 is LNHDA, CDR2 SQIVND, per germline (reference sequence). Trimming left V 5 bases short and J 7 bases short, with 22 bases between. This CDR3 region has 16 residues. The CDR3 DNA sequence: TGTGCCAGTAGTTTCCGGGACACCCTTTTCGGTAATACGCAGTATTTT. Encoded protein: CASSFRDTLFGNTQYF.

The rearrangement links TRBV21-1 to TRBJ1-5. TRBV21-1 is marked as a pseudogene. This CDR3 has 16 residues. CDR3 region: CASSTNSRDSNQPQHF. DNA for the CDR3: TGTGCCAGCAGCACTAACTCGCGGGATAGCAATCAGCCCCAGCATTTT.

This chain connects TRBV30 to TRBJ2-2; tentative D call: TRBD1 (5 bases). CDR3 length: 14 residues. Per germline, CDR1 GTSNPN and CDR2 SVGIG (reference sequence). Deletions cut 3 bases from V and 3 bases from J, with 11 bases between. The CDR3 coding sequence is TGTGCCTGGAGCCTTGGGGCCCACACCGGGGAGCTGTTTTTT. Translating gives CAWSLGAHTGELFF.

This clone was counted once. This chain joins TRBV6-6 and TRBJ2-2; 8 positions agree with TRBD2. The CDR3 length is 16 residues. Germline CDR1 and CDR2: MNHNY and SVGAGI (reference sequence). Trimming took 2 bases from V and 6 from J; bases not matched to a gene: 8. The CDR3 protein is CASSYPGGGLPGELFF. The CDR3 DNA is TGTGCCAGCAGTTACCCGGGAGGGGGTCTACCCGGGGAGCTGTTTTTT.

This CDR3 reads CASSLTGADTQYF. Written as DNA, the CDR3 is TGTGCCAGCAGCCTCACAGGAGCAGATACGCAGTATTTT. The chain employs TRBV2 and TRBJ2-3, with D perhaps TRBD1 (5 bases). Trimming took off 6 bases at V and 4 bases at J, with 11 bases between the two ends. The V gene's germline CDR1 is SNHLY and CDR2 FYNNEI. This CDR3 has 13 residues.

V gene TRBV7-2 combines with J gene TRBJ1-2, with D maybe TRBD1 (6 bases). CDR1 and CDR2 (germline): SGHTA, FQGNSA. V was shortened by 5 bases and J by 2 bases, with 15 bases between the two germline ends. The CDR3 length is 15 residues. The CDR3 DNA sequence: TGTGCCAGCAGCCCGCAGGGGACCTCGAACTATGGCTACACCTTC. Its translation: CASSPQGTSNYGYTF.

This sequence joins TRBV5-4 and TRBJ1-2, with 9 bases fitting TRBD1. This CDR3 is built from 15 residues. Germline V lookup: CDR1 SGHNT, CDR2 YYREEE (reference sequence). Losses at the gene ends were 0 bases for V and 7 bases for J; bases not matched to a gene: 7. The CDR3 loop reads CASSLGGQGSGGYTF. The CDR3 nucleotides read TGTGCCAGCAGCTTGGGGGGACAGGGTAGCGGTGGCTACACCTTC.

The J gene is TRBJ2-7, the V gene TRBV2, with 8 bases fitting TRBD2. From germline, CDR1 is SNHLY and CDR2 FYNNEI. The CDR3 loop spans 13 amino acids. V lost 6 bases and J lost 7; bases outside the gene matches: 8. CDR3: CASRPGLVGEQYF. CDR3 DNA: TGTGCCAGCAGACCGGGACTAGTAGGGGAGCAGTACTTC.

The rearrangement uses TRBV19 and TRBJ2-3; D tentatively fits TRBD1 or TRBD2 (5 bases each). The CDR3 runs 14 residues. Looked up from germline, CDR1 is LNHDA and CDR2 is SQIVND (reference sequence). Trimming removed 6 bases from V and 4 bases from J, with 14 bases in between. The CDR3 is CASSTRGVADTQYF. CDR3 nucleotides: TGTGCCAGTAGCACCCGAGGGGTTGCAGATACGCAGTATTTT.

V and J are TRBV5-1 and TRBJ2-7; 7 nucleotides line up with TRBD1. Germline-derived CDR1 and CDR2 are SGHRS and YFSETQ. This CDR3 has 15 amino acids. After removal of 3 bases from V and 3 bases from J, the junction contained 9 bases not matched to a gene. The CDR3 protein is CASSSGTDPIYEQYF. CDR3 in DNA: TGCGCCAGCAGCTCGGGGACAGATCCTATCTACGAGCAGTACTTC.

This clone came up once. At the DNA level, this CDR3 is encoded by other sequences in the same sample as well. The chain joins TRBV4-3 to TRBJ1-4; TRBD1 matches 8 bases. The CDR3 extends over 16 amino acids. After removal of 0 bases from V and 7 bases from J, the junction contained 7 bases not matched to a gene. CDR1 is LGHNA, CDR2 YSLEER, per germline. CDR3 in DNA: TGCGCCAGCAGCCAAGATCGAGCAGGGGGCGGTGAAAAACTGTTTTTT. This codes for CASSQDRAGGGEKLFF.

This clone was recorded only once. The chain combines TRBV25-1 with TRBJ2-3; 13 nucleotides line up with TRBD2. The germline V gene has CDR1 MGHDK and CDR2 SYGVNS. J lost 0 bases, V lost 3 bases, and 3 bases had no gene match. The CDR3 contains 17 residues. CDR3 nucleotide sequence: TGTGCCAGCAGTGAGGGGACTAGCGGGACTAGCACAGATACGCAGTATTTT. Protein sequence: CASSEGTSGTSTDTQYF.

CDR3 sequence (DNA): TGTGCCAGCAGCTACAAGGGCCTGGTGAACACTGAAGCTTTCTTT. Protein: CASSYKGLVNTEAFF. The chain carries TRBV5-6 and TRBJ1-1; no reliable D call. The V end was cut by 3 bases, the J end by 0 bases, with 12 bases between. CDR1 is SGHDT, CDR2 YYEEEE, per germline. The CDR3 is made up of 15 amino acids.

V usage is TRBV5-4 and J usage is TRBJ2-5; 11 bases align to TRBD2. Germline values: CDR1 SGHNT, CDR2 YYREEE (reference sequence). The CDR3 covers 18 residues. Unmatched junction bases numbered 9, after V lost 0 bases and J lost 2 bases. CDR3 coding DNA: TGTGCCAGCAGCTTGGGGGGGCTAGCGGGAGGAAATCAAGAGACCCAGTACTTC. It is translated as CASSLGGLAGGNQETQYF. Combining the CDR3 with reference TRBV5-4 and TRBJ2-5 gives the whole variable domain ETGVTQSPTHLIKTRGQQVTLRCSSQSGHNTVSWYQQALGQGPQFIFQYYREEENGRGNFPPRFSGLQFPNYSSELNVNALELDDSALYLCASSLGGLAGGNQETQYFGPGTRLLVL.

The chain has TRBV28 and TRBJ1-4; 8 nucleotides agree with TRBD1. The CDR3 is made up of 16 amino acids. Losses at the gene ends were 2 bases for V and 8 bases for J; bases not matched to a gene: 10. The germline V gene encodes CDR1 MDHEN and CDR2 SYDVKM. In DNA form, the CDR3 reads TGTGCCAGCAGTTTAGGAACGACAGGGGTTAGAGAAAAACTGTTTTTT. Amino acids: CASSLGTTGVREKLFF.

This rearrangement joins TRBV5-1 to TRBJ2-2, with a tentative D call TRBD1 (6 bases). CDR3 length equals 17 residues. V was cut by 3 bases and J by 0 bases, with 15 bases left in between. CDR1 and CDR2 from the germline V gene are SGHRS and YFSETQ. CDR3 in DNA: TGCGCCAGCAGCTCGGAAACATGGACAGCGAACACCGGGGAGCTGTTTTTT. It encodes CASSSETWTANTGELFF.

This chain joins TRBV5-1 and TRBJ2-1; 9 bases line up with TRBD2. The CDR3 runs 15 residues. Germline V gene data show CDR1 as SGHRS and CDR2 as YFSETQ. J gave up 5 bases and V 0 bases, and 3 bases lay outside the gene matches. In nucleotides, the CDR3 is TGCGCCAGCAGCTTGGGACTAGCGGCGGACAATGAGCAGTTCTTC. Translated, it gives CASSLGLAADNEQFF.

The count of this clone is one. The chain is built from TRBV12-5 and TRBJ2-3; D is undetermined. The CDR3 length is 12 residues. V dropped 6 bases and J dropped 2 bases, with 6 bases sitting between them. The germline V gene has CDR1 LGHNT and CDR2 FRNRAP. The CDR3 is CASGPDTDTQYF. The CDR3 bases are TGTGCTAGTGGGCCCGACACAGATACGCAGTATTTT.

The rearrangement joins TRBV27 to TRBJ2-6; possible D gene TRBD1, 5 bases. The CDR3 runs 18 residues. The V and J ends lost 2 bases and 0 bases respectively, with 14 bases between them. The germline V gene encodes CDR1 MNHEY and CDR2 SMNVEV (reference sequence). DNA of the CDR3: TGTGCCAGCAGTTTACTGACAGTGCGGAGCTCTGGGGCCAACGTCCTGACTTTC. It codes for CASSLLTVRSSGANVLTF.

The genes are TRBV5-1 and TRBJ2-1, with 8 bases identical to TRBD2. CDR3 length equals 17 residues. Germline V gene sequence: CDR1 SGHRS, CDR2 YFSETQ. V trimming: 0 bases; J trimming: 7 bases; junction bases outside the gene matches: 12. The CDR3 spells CASSLEVAGGFRNEQFF. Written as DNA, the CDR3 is TGCGCCAGCAGCTTGGAGGTGGCGGGAGGATTTCGGAATGAGCAGTTCTTC.